Listed below are T cell receptor beta chains from one sample, sequenced in a study of shared clonotypes between healthy human individuals. Produced via immunoSEQ multiplex PCR; TCRdb's table is partial and in-frame only. The sample contains 2 million to 2.5 million clones, around 95% of which appear only once. Sequenced sample: naive CD4+ T cells sorted from blood. The receptor set was obtained from a man between 18 and 35 years old in good health. Both conserved end residues are part of each CDR3. A D gene is named only where the DNA matches it firmly. For some rows the clone size is stated as once, few or many, or as a class when expanded; others skip it.

>TRBV5-4|-|-|TRBJ2-3
TGTGCCAGCAGCTTGCCAGGGAACGCAGATACGCAGTATTTT
CASSLPGNADTQYF
>TRBV30|-|-|TRBJ2-5
TGTGCCTGGAGTGAACAGGGAAGATCGAGGGAGACCCAGTACTTC
CAWSEQGRSRETQYF
>TRBV10-3|-|-|TRBJ2-1
TGTGCCATCAGTGAGGGCGAGAGACAGTTCTTC
CAISEGERQFF
>TRBV10-2|-|-|TRBJ2-7
TGCGCCAGCGCGCAGGGAGCGCCGAGCTCCTACGAGCAGTACTTC
CASAQGAPSSYEQYF
>TRBV6-6|-|-|TRBJ1-3
TGTGCCAGCAGTTCACAGGACTCTGGAAACACCATATATTTT
CASSSQDSGNTIYF
>TRBV30|-|-|TRBJ2-1
TGTGCCTGGAGCCCCCGCCGAGATGAGCAGTTCTTC
CAWSPRRDEQFF
>TRBV28|-|once|TRBJ2-6
TGTGCCAGCAGTTTACCCGGAATCGCGGCCAACGTCCTGACTTTC
CASSLPGIAANVLTF
>TRBV10-3|-|-|TRBJ1-2
TGTGCCATCATGAACAGTTCGAACTATGGCTACACCTTC
CAIMNSSNYGYTF
>TRBV19|-|-|TRBJ1-1
TGTGCCAGTAGTATCGGCAGGGTGAACACTGAAGCTTTCTTT
CASSIGRVNTEAFF
>TRBV28|-|-|TRBJ2-7
TGTGCCAGCAATAAAGGAGGGCAGAGAGTCTACGAGCAGTACTTC
CASNKGGQRVYEQYF
>TRBV5-4|TRBD2|-|TRBJ2-5
TGTGCCAGCAGCACCCCCCGGCAGGGAGGGGAGACCCAGTACTTC
CASSTPRQGGETQYF
>TRBV4-1|-|-|TRBJ2-5
TGCGCCAGCAGCCCTGGGGGTGCGGGGGCTCAAGAGACCCAGTACTTC
CASSPGGAGAQETQYF
>TRBV2|-|-|TRBJ1-6
TGTGCCAGCCCTCTAATTTCCGTTCGTCCCCTCCACTTT
CASPLISVRPLHF
>TRBV7-9|-|-|TRBJ2-3
TGTGCCAGCAGCTTAGCCGGGATTTCCACAGATACGCAGTATTTT
CASSLAGISTDTQYF
>TRBV5-6|TRBD2|-|TRBJ2-3
TGTGCCAGCTTACGACTAGCCACAGATACGCAGTATTTT
CASLRLATDTQYF
>TRBV9|TRBD2|-|TRBJ2-7
TGTGCCAGCAGCCCCCAGCGGGGGGGGCCCTACGAGCAGTACTTC
CASSPQRGGPYEQYF
>TRBV4-1|-|-|TRBJ2-5
TGCGCCAGCAGCCAAGGGGGGGAGACCCAGTACTTC
CASSQGGETQYF
>TRBV10-3|TRBD1|once|TRBJ1-1
TGTGCCATCAGCAAGGGGACAGGGCCTGGTACTGAAGCTTTCTTT
CAISKGTGPGTEAFF
>TRBV7-9|-|-|TRBJ2-5
TGTGCCAGCAGCTTATTTCCTAGATGGCAATTGGAGACCCAGTACTTC
CASSLFPRWQLETQYF
>TRBV5-1|TRBD1|-|TRBJ1-2
TGCGCCAGCCAGGGGGCAGGGGGTGTCAACTATGGCTACACCTTC
CASQGAGGVNYGYTF
>TRBV11-3|-|-|TRBJ2-7
TGTGCCAGTGCCACGGTCGCTGATGGTCTGGTGGGCTACGAGCAGTACTTC
CASATVADGLVGYEQYF
>TRBV27|-|-|TRBJ1-1
TGTGCCAGCAGTTTCACAGAAGGGACTGAAGCTTTCTTT
CASSFTEGTEAFF
>TRBV18|-|-|TRBJ2-2
TGTGCCAGCTCATCCCGGGACGGGAACACCGGGGAGCTGTTTTTT
CASSSRDGNTGELFF
>TRBV5-1|-|-|TRBJ1-2
TGCGCCAGCAGCTTGGCCGGCGCAGGTTGGAACTATGGCTACACCTTC
CASSLAGAGWNYGYTF
>TRBV6-5|-|-|TRBJ2-7
TGTGCCAGCAGTTACGGACAGTTCTCCTACGAGCAGTACTTC
CASSYGQFSYEQYF
>TRBV19|-|-|TRBJ1-1
TGTGCCAGTTCGTACTTAGGGACTGAAGCTTTCTTT
CASSYLGTEAFF
>TRBV5-1|TRBD1|-|TRBJ1-1
TGCGCCAGCAGCTCCCGCCCGACAGGGGGAGGGACTGAAGCTTTCTTT
CASSSRPTGGGTEAFF
>TRBV2|TRBD1|-|TRBJ2-7
TGTGCCAGCAGGGGACAGGGGCAATCCTACGAGCAGTACTTC
CASRGQGQSYEQYF
>TRBV19|-|once|TRBJ1-4
TGTGCCAGTAGTACAATTGGGGGTCAATTTGAAAAACTGTTTTTT
CASSTIGGQFEKLFF
>TRBV5-1|-|-|TRBJ2-3
TGCGCCAGCAGCTTGGAGGGGCATAGCACAGATACGCAGTATTTT
CASSLEGHSTDTQYF
>TRBV12-5|-|-|TRBJ1-1
TGTGCTAGTGGTCGAGGGGCGGTGAACACTGAAGCTTTCTTT
CASGRGAVNTEAFF
>TRBV7-3|-|-|TRBJ2-3
TGTGCCAGCAGCGAGACGGGGAATACGCAGTATTTT
CASSETGNTQYF
>TRBV5-4|TRBD1|-|TRBJ2-5
TGTGCCAGCAGCTACCAGACAGGGCCACAAGAGACCCAGTACTTC
CASSYQTGPQETQYF
>TRBV5-1|-|-|TRBJ1-6
TGCGCCAGCAGCCCTTCCGCAGGGGACGATTCACCCCTCCACTTT
CASSPSAGDDSPLHF
>TRBV7-2|-|-|TRBJ2-5
TGTGCCAGCAGCTTATGGGGCGAGACCCAGTACTTC
CASSLWGETQYF
>TRBV28|-|-|TRBJ2-1
TGTGCCAGCAGTTTAATCCTTGGCAACCACAATGAGCAGTTCTTC
CASSLILGNHNEQFF